This TCR beta chain was obtained from a study of shared clonotypes between healthy human individuals. Study-wide points: Among non-shared clonotypes, generation probabilities were lower than among those shared by all four donors.

Repertoires were generated with immunoSEQ multiplex PCR, while TCRdb's copy carries only in-frame clones and drops some. The sample yields 800,000 to 950,000 clones, roughly 96% seen once. Naive CD8 isolation took CD45RO-negative cells positively selected for CCR7 and excluded terminally differentiated effector memory CD45RA+ cells. Healthy HIV-negative adults with no recent acute infections or vaccinations were recruited as donors. About this clone: Its antigen is unknown.

CDR3 size: 14 residues. With 0 bases removed from V and 5 bases from J, the gap between germline ends came to 13 bases. CDR1 SQVTM and CDR2 ANQGSEA come from the germline V gene. This chain joins TRBV29-1 and TRBJ2-5; possible D gene TRBD1, 5 bases. This TCR derives from a man aged 25-45 years in good health. The sequenced sample was naive CD8+ T cells sorted from blood. CDR3 amino acids: CSVEEVGAGETQYF. The CDR3 DNA follows: TGCAGCGTTGAAGAAGTAGGGGCCGGCGAGACCCAGTACTTC.